One sample yielded the 31 T cell receptor beta chains listed below, sequenced in a study of CD4 T cells in relation to SARS-CoV-2 and coronaviruses. CD4+ T cells from unexposed donors were obtained before the COVID-19 pandemic (2011-2018). Clones were read by immunoSEQ multiplex PCR, and TCRdb kept only the in-frame ones, dropping some. The sample shows roughly 61,000 clones, roughly 90% of them seen only once. Sequencing was carried out using memory CD4+ T cells from PBMCs. The receptor set was obtained from a human donor in good health.

The V gene is TRBV11-2, the J gene TRBJ2-5; 9 bases line up with TRBD2. V lost 5 bases, J lost 4 bases, and 11 bases stayed unmatched. The CDR3 is 16 amino acids. The germline V gene encodes CDR1 SGHAT and CDR2 FQNNGV. The CDR3 nucleotides are TGTGCCAGCAGCCCGGGACTAGCAACGGATCGAGAGACCCAGTACTTC. Protein: CASSPGLATDRETQYF.

This clone has just one count. The chain combines TRBV28 with TRBJ1-2, with 8 bases aligning to TRBD1. Trimming took 6 bases from V and 8 from J; bases not matched to a gene: 5. The length of the CDR3 is 12 residues. Germline-derived CDR1 and CDR2 are MDHEN and SYDVKM. The chain's CDR3 is CASSTTGVGYTF. DNA for the CDR3: TGTGCCAGCAGCACGACAGGGGTCGGCTACACCTTC.

The chain links TRBV10-3 to TRBJ1-2, with TRBD1 matching 12 bases. V lost 4 bases, J lost 3 bases, and 12 bases stayed unmatched. Per germline, CDR1 ENHRY and CDR2 SYGVKD. This CDR3 comprises 18 residues. The CDR3 reads CAISGGQGAASLHYGYTF. CDR3 bases: TGTGCCATCAGTGGGGGACAGGGGGCCGCCTCCCTCCACTATGGCTACACCTTC.

In its sample, this clone was seen once. The chain links TRBV19 to TRBJ1-1; TRBD1 aligns across 10 bases. CDR1 and CDR2 (germline): LNHDA, SQIVND (reference sequence). This CDR3 comprises 14 residues. V lost 9 bases, J lost 3 bases, and 7 bases stayed unmatched. DNA of the CDR3: TGTGCCAGCGGACAGGGGGTTTCGTACACTGAAGCTTTCTTT. This sequence encodes CASGQGVSYTEAFF.

V and J are TRBV5-1 and TRBJ1-2; D ambiguous. V shed 0 bases and J shed 3 bases, with 9 bases lying between them. The CDR3 sequence is 14 residues long. The germline V gene encodes CDR1 SGHRS and CDR2 YFSETQ. CDR3 sequence reads: CASSLGAVDYGYTF. The CDR3 region has the DNA TGCGCCAGCAGCTTGGGGGCGGTCGACTATGGCTACACCTTC.

This sequence joins TRBV4-1 and TRBJ1-4; D perhaps matches TRBD1 (6 bases). This CDR3 region has 16 residues. CDR1 and CDR2 from the germline V gene are MGHRA and YSYEKL. Trimming removed 3 bases at V and 0 bases at J, with 11 bases between. CDR3 DNA sequence: TGCGCCAGCAGCCAGGGGACACCGACAACTAATGAAAAACTGTTTTTT. Its protein is CASSQGTPTTNEKLFF.

The rearrangement uses TRBV19 and TRBJ1-4; D call uncertain. The V gene's germline CDR1 is LNHDA and CDR2 SQIVND (reference sequence). The CDR3 extends over 13 amino acids. Deletions cut 4 bases from V and 6 bases from J, with 9 bases between. The CDR3 coding sequence is TGTGCCAGTAGTAGCCTCTGGGATGAAAAACTGTTTTTT. Protein product: CASSSLWDEKLFF.

V and J are TRBV2 and TRBJ2-7; D not resolved. The CDR3 has 12 amino acids. V was cut by 4 bases and J by 1 base, with 5 bases left in between. The germline V gene encodes CDR1 SNHLY and CDR2 FYNNEI. CDR3 nucleotides: TGTGCCAGCAGTGGCTTGTCCTACGAGCAGTACTTC. Translating gives CASSGLSYEQYF.

This chain joins TRBV12-2 and TRBJ1-5. TRBV12-2 counts as a pseudogene. The CDR3 length is 16 residues. CDR3 bases: TGTGCAAGTCGCTTAGCGATCCGGGACAGCAATCAGCCCCAGCATTTT. Translating it yields CASRLAIRDSNQPQHF.

This clone has just one count. The rearrangement uses TRBV28 and TRBJ1-5; D uncertain. Germline V gene lookup returns CDR1 MDHEN and CDR2 SYDVKM. The CDR3 is 15 residues long. Trimming removed 2 bases from V and 6 bases from J, with 14 bases in between. The CDR3 sequence is CASSLEGLGRQPQHF. The CDR3, as DNA: TGTGCCAGCAGTTTAGAGGGCCTTGGGCGTCAGCCCCAGCATTTT. Complete variable domain (other parts from reference TRBV28 and TRBJ1-5): DVKVTQSSRYLVKRTGEKVFLECVQDMDHENMFWYRQDPGLGLRLIYFSYDVKMKEKGDIPEGYSVSREKKERFSLILESASTNQTSMYLCASSLEGLGRQPQHFGDGTRLSIL.

V gene TRBV7-8 combines with J gene TRBJ1-1, with D uncertain. Germline V gene lookup returns CDR1 SGHVS and CDR2 FQNEAQ. Between the trimmed V and J ends, which lost 1 base and 5 bases, there was a span of 2 bases. This CDR3 is 11 amino acids long. The CDR3 bases are TGTGCCAGCAGCTTAGATACTGAAGCTTTCTTT. Protein sequence: CASSLDTEAFF.

This chain links TRBV27 with TRBJ2-7; 10 nucleotides line up with TRBD2. This CDR3 is 15 amino acids long. Germline V lookup: CDR1 MNHEY, CDR2 SMNVEV (reference sequence). The trim removed 2 bases at V and 0 bases at J, leaving 1 base unmatched. The CDR3 region is CASSLTSGTSYEQYF. The CDR3 DNA follows: TGTGCCAGCAGTTTAACTAGCGGGACCTCCTACGAGCAGTACTTC.

The rearrangement joins TRBV2 to TRBJ1-2; the D gene is possibly TRBD1 (6 bases). Trimming cost V 8 bases and J 7 bases, with 17 bases left between them. The CDR3 consists of 13 residues. In germline, CDR1 is SNHLY, CDR2 FYNNEI. CDR3 protein: CASYGGGRGGYTF. The CDR3, as DNA: TGTGCCAGCTACGGGGGGGGCAGGGGTGGCTACACCTTC.

This clone appeared once. The V gene is TRBV10-3, the J gene TRBJ1-1; D not resolved. Germline loops: CDR1 ENHRY, CDR2 SYGVKD. The V gene lost 0 bases and the J gene lost 0 bases, with 8 bases spanning the gap. This CDR3 has 15 residues. The CDR3 sequence is CAISESPAVNTEAFF. In DNA form, the CDR3 reads TGTGCCATCAGTGAGTCACCGGCCGTGAACACTGAAGCTTTCTTT.

V is TRBV10-3 and J is TRBJ1-5; no reliable D call. V was clipped by 2 bases and J by 1 base, with 9 bases between them. The germline gives CDR1 ENHRY, CDR2 SYGVKD. The CDR3 consists of 15 residues. The CDR3 is CAISEGGMSNQPQHF. The CDR3 nucleotides read TGTGCCATCAGTGAGGGAGGAATGAGCAATCAGCCCCAGCATTTT.

About this clone itself: No DNA is shown, since the ends of the CDR3 on it are uncertain; the CDR3 is the one TCRdb lists. The gene calls are TRBV28 and TRBJ2-6; the D call of TRBD1 is as the table states it, not checked on the DNA. From germline, CDR1 is MDHEN and CDR2 SYDVKM. With termini counted, the CDR3 has 16 amino acids. The CDR3 here is CASSSSTESGANVLTF.

This chain uses TRBV5-5 with TRBJ2-3; 7 positions agree with TRBD2. Germline CDR1 and CDR2: SGHKS and YYEKEE (reference sequence). This CDR3 spans 17 amino acids. V lost 0 bases and J lost 2; bases outside the gene matches: 9. The CDR3 nucleotides are TGTGCCAGCAGCTTGGTGGCTAGCGGAGCCTACACAGATACGCAGTATTTT. Translating it yields CASSLVASGAYTDTQYF.

V and J are TRBV19 and TRBJ2-1, with TRBD2 matching over 7 bases. V shed 3 bases, J shed 0 bases, and the junction held 8 bases outside the gene matches. This CDR3 comprises 17 residues. Per the germline V gene, CDR1 is LNHDA and CDR2 is SQIVND (reference sequence). CDR3 loop: CASSIWTGGVSYNEQFF. DNA of the CDR3: TGTGCCAGTAGTATTTGGACGGGAGGTGTCTCCTACAATGAGCAGTTCTTC.

This clone is a singleton in its sample. This sequence joins TRBV5-1 and TRBJ2-1; 8 bases line up with TRBD2. Germline V gene data show CDR1 as SGHRS and CDR2 as YFSETQ. V shed 0 bases and J 8 bases; nucleotides not matched to a gene: 4. The CDR3 is 14 amino acids. The CDR3 DNA is TGCGCCAGCAGCTTGGTCCCGGGAGGGGATGAGCAGTTCTTC. The encoded protein is CASSLVPGGDEQFF. The full variable domain, completed using reference TRBV5-1 and TRBJ2-1, is KAGVTQTPRYLIKTRGQQVTLSCSPISGHRSVSWYQQTPGQGLQFLFEYFSETQRNKGNFPGRFSGRQFSNSRSEMNVSTLELGDSALYLCASSLVPGGDEQFFGPGTRLTVL.

The gene calls are TRBV18 and TRBJ2-5; perhaps TRBD1 as D (5 bases). The CDR3 loop spans 16 amino acids. CDR1 is KGHSH and CDR2 is LQKENI in the germline V gene. V lost 2 bases, J lost 5 bases, and 18 bases lay in between. CDR3 DNA sequence: TGTGCCAGCTCACCATTCGCTTTAGGGGTAATCGAGACCCAGTACTTC. This codes for CASSPFALGVIETQYF.

By sample fraction, this clone is medium-sized (0.01 to 0.1%). The rearrangement joins TRBV11-3 to TRBJ2-7; no reliable D call. The CDR3 extends over 15 amino acids. The germline V gene has CDR1 SGHNT and CDR2 YENEEA. Trimming left V 4 bases short and J 1 base short, with 14 bases between. DNA of the CDR3: TGTGCCAGCAGCTCCCAGAGAAGACCTTCCTACGAGCAGTACTTC. Protein sequence: CASSSQRRPSYEQYF.

The chain joins TRBV7-8 to TRBJ2-3; 9 bases map to TRBD2. Per germline, CDR1 SGHVS and CDR2 FQNEAQ. J was trimmed by 0 bases and V by 5 bases; bases with no gene match: 6. The length of the CDR3 is 16 residues. CDR3 residues: CASSPRAGGSTDTQYF. The DNA for the CDR3 is TGTGCCAGCAGCCCCCGAGCGGGAGGTAGCACAGATACGCAGTATTTT.

The gene calls are TRBV5-4 and TRBJ2-5; D gene ambiguous. The CDR3 runs 13 residues. V was shortened by 9 bases and J by 2 bases, with 14 bases between the two germline ends. CDR1 and CDR2 (germline): SGHNT, YYREEE (reference sequence). The CDR3 here is CATCLGRQETQYF. CDR3 nucleotides: TGTGCCACCTGTTTAGGGCGGCAAGAGACCCAGTACTTC.

The chain is built from TRBV23-1 and TRBJ1-4; unclear D gene. TRBV23-1 is reported as an ORF; its role is uncertain. Trimming left V 0 bases short and J 2 bases short, with 13 bases between. The CDR3 loop spans 17 amino acids. In nucleotides, the CDR3 is TGCGCCAGCAGTCAATCCTGGCAGACTGTGACTAATGAAAAACTGTTTTTT. Amino acid sequence: CASSQSWQTVTNEKLFF.

The V call is TRBV15, the J call TRBJ2-1, with 8 bases lining up with TRBD2. Germline V CDR1 and CDR2: LNHNV, YYDKDF (reference sequence). Losses at the gene ends were 0 bases for V and 7 bases for J; bases not matched to a gene: 11. The CDR3 length is 17 residues. As DNA, the CDR3 is TGTGCCACCAGCAGAGATCAACTAGCGGAACGAGGGAATGAGCAGTTCTTC. It is translated as CATSRDQLAERGNEQFF.

The CDR3 coding sequence is TGTGCCAGCAGTGTGGGGACTAGCGGGGGGCAAGAGACCCAGTACTTC. Its protein product is CASSVGTSGGQETQYF. The chain recombines TRBV6-1 with TRBJ2-5; 15 nucleotides align to TRBD2. V lost 4 bases, J lost 2 bases, and 2 bases stayed unmatched. CDR3 size: 16 residues. The V gene's germline CDR1 is MNHNS and CDR2 SASEGT.

The J gene is TRBJ2-2, the V gene TRBV19; no clear D gene. Germline-derived CDR1 and CDR2 are LNHDA and SQIVND (reference sequence). Trimming stripped 6 bases from V and 2 bases from J, with 19 bases between. This CDR3 has 17 amino acids. This CDR3 is CASSPGPGYTNTGELFF. CDR3 DNA: TGTGCCAGTAGCCCCGGACCCGGGTATACTAACACCGGGGAGCTGTTTTTT.

The genes are TRBV5-8 and TRBJ2-5; D gene unclear. Germline V CDR1 and CDR2: SGHTS, YDEGEE. This CDR3 spans 13 amino acids. Trimming shortened V by 4 bases and J by 5 bases, and 12 bases separated the two germline ends. CDR3 sequence: CASSLGRVETQYF. The CDR3 bases are TGTGCCAGCAGCCTAGGAAGGGTGGAGACCCAGTACTTC.

The genes are TRBV19 and TRBJ2-3; TRBD2 might be the D (6 bases). V was shortened by 5 bases and J by 3 bases, with 9 bases between the two germline ends. CDR3 length: 13 amino acids. Germline CDR1 and CDR2: LNHDA and SQIVND (reference sequence). The CDR3 reads CASSLGRTDTQYF. The CDR3 bases are TGTGCCAGTAGTCTGGGGAGGACAGATACGCAGTATTTT. The full variable domain, with the rest looked up from reference TRBV19 and TRBJ2-3, is DGGITQSPKYLFRKEGQNVTLSCEQNLNHDAMYWYRQDPGQGLRLIYYSQIVNDFQKGDIAEGYSVSREKKESFPLTVTSAQKNPTAFYLCASSLGRTDTQYFGPGTRLTVL.

The V and J genes are TRBV3-1 (or the pseudogene TRBV3-2) and TRBJ1-6, with a tentative D call TRBD1 (5 bases). V lost 2 bases and J 6 bases, leaving 8 bases between the germline ends. The CDR3 loop spans 14 amino acids. Germline CDR1 LGHDT, CDR2 YNNKEL (reference sequence). The CDR3 bases are TGTGCCAGCAGCCAAAGGCAGGGTAATTCACCCCTCCACTTT. This encodes CASSQRQGNSPLHF.

The chain joins TRBV2 to TRBJ2-3; D call uncertain. CDR1 and CDR2 (germline): SNHLY, FYNNEI. The ends were cut back, 2 bases at V and 3 bases at J, with 6 bases in the middle. The CDR3 runs 13 residues. Here the CDR3 reads CASSESPTDTQYF. The CDR3 region has the DNA TGTGCCAGCAGTGAAAGTCCTACAGATACGCAGTATTTT.